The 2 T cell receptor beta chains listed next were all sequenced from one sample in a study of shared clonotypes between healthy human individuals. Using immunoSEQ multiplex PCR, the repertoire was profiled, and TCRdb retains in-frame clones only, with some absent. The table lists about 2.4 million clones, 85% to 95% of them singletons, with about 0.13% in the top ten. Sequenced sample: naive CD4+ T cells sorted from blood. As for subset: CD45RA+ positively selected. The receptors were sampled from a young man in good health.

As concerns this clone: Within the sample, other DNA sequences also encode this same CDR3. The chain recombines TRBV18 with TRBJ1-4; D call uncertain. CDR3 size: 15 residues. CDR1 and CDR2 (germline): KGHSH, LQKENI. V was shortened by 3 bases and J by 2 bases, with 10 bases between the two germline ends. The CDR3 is CASSPLSGTNEKLFF. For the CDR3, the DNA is TGTGCCAGCTCACCTTTATCGGGGACTAATGAAAAACTGTTTTTT.

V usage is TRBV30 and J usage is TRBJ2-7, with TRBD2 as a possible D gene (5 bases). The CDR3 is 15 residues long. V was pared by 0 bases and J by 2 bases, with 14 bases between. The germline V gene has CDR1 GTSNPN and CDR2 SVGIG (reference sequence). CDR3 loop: CAWSVPSGVAYEQYF. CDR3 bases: TGTGCCTGGAGTGTCCCCTCCGGGGTGGCCTACGAGCAGTACTTC.